This T cell receptor beta chain was recovered during a study of PD-L1 blockade in urothelial cancer. Turning to the study itself: Patients had been given 0 to 3 earlier chemotherapy regimens. Counts from blood samples showed a median of 141,255 T cells.

Indicated time point: pretreatment peripheral blood. Method: immunoSEQ multiplex PCR; TCRdb's copy keeps in-frame clones and lacks some. The sample includes tens of thousands of clones, 75% to 90% seen only once; the top ten take roughly 1.5%. The CDR3 is 15 residues long. Germline-derived CDR1 and CDR2 are SQVTM and ANQGSEA. V shed 8 bases and J shed 1 base, with 20 bases lying between them. Source: PBMCs, taken around atezolizumab (anti-PD-L1) treatment. The sequence derives from a man between 65 and 85 years old with urothelial cancer. V is TRBV29-1 and J is TRBJ2-5; D gene unclear. The CDR3 loop is CSSMRENAPQETQYF. CDR3 nucleotide sequence: TGCAGCTCAATGCGCGAAAACGCGCCCCAAGAGACCCAGTACTTC.